This TCR beta chain emerged from a study of blood T cell repertoires in COVID-19. Sequencing used immunoSEQ multiplex PCR; TCRdb keeps in-frame clones, though not all of them. Here the sample spans more than 85,000 clones, less than 90% being singletons. Germline CDR1 is SGHNT and CDR2 is YYREEE (reference sequence). The CDR3 consists of 18 residues. V shed 2 bases, J shed 2 bases, and the junction held 5 bases outside the gene matches. The specimen sequenced was peripheral blood. The receptor comes from a woman aged 55-69 years with acute or convalescent COVID-19. The gene calls are TRBV5-4 and TRBJ2-6, with 12 bases matching TRBD1. For the CDR3, the DNA is TGTGCCAGCAGCTTCCGAGGGACAGGGGGCACTGGGGCCAACGTCCTGACTTTC. Translation: CASSFRGTGGTGANVLTF.